This TCR beta chain was obtained from a study of neurological immune-mediated disorders. This clonotype was counted between two and nine times. Germline V lookup: CDR1 SGHTA, CDR2 FQGNSA. V was shortened by 4 bases and J by 2 bases, with 11 bases between the two germline ends. This CDR3 region has 15 residues. TCRdb recomputed calls from the 5' RACE reads with MiXCR, one row per CDR3 protein. The table lists some 25,000 distinct CDR3 sequences, roughly 6.3% of them singletons. The receptor was derived from a woman aged 40 to 50 in good health. The sequencing sample was made of PBMCs. The chain links TRBV7-2 to TRBJ2-2; tentative D call: TRBD2 (7 bases). The CDR3: CASSSRGTNTGELFF. As DNA, the CDR3 is TGTGCCAGCAGCTCGCGGGGGACAAACACCGGGGAGCTGTTTTTT.